The source of this T cell receptor beta chain is a study of blood T cell repertoires in COVID-19. Participants spanned ages about 18 to 90 years and resided in about 25 US areas. Original data processing: Counts of nucleated cells, estimated from reference gene primer amplification, were obtained. Only in-frame clones appear in the TCRdb table, and some are missing; sequencing was by immunoSEQ multiplex PCR. The V and J calls and clone size come from that table; D and trimming were worked out from the DNA. The data contain roughly 250,000 clones, 80% to 90% of them singletons. CDR1 is SNHLY, CDR2 FYNNEI, per germline. The CDR3 loop spans 14 amino acids. After removal of 5 bases from V and 3 bases from J, the junction contained 3 bases not matched to a gene.

The material sequenced was PBMCs or T cells enriched from blood (not recorded which). The chain is built from TRBV2 and TRBJ1-5; 8 positions agree with TRBD1. The sequence came from a woman in her thirties who had recovered from COVID-19. The chain's CDR3 is CASSPGGLNQPQHF. The CDR3 DNA follows: TGTGCCAGCAGTCCAGGGGGCCTCAATCAGCCCCAGCATTTT.